A selection of T cell receptor beta chains follows, all from one sample in a study of OX40 agonist ivuxolimab in advanced cancers. Produced via immunoSEQ multiplex PCR; TCRdb's table is partial and in-frame only. The data hold some 110,000 clones, with just under 95% observed a single time. The specimen was CD4+ or CD8+ T cells sorted from blood, collected in a trial of the OX40 agonist ivuxolimab. The receptors derive from an adult with an advanced solid tumor such as melanoma, head and neck, liver or kidney cancer. Both conserved end residues are part of each CDR3. The D gene is left open where the match is weak. The size of a clone is reported for some rows only, either as once, few or many, or as a class for expanded clones.

size: once; D: .; J: TRBJ1-5; V: TRBV7-2; CDR3: CASSLVGAQPQHF; DNA: TGTGCCAGCAGCTTAGTTGGGGCACAGCCCCAGCATTTT
size: .; D: .; J: TRBJ1-4; V: TRBV9; CDR3: CASSVGVNEKLFF; DNA: TGTGCCAGCAGCGTAGGGGTTAATGAAAAACTGTTTTTT
size: .; D: TRBD2; J: TRBJ2-1; V: TRBV9; CDR3: CASSALLAGGDEQFF; DNA: TGTGCCAGCAGCGCTCTACTAGCGGGAGGCGATGAGCAGTTCTTC
size: once; D: .; J: TRBJ1-2; V: TRBV5-1; CDR3: CASSLSQGLYGYTF; DNA: TGCGCCAGCAGCTTAAGTCAGGGTCTTTATGGCTACACCTTC
size: few; D: .; J: TRBJ2-7; V: TRBV20-1; CDR3: CSAPYYEQYF; DNA: TGCAGTGCCCCCTACTACGAGCAGTACTTC
size: .; D: .; J: TRBJ1-2; V: TRBV19; CDR3: CASSIRTGPYGYTF; DNA: TGTGCCAGTAGTATCAGAACAGGACCCTATGGCTACACCTTC
size: once; D: .; J: TRBJ2-1; V: TRBV7-2; CDR3: CASSFRQGRENEQFF; DNA: TGTGCCAGCAGCTTTCGACAGGGGAGGGAAAATGAGCAGTTCTTC
size: .; D: TRBD1; J: TRBJ2-5; V: TRBV11-2; CDR3: CASSAQGPQETQYF; DNA: TGTGCCAGCAGCGCACAGGGGCCCCAAGAGACCCAGTACTTC
size: .; D: TRBD1; J: TRBJ2-7; V: TRBV5-1; CDR3: CASSPPSDRTGEQYF; DNA: TGCGCCAGCAGCCCCCCCTCGGACAGGACGGGCGAGCAGTACTTC
size: .; D: .; J: TRBJ1-1; V: TRBV7-9; CDR3: CASSVGATGRWEAFF; DNA: TGTGCCAGCAGCGTAGGGGCTACGGGCCGGTGGGAAGCTTTCTTT
size: .; D: TRBD1; J: TRBJ1-1; V: TRBV5-4; CDR3: CASSVTGGRTEAFF; DNA: TGTGCCAGCAGCGTGACAGGGGGCCGCACTGAAGCTTTCTTT
size: once; D: TRBD2; J: TRBJ2-1; V: TRBV2; CDR3: CASTRGAGGPNEQFF; DNA: TGTGCCAGCACCCGGGGAGCGGGAGGGCCGAATGAGCAGTTCTTC
size: .; D: .; J: TRBJ1-2; V: TRBV9; CDR3: CASSVEGTGVYGYTF; DNA: TGTGCCAGCAGCGTAGAAGGAACGGGGGTCTATGGCTACACCTTC